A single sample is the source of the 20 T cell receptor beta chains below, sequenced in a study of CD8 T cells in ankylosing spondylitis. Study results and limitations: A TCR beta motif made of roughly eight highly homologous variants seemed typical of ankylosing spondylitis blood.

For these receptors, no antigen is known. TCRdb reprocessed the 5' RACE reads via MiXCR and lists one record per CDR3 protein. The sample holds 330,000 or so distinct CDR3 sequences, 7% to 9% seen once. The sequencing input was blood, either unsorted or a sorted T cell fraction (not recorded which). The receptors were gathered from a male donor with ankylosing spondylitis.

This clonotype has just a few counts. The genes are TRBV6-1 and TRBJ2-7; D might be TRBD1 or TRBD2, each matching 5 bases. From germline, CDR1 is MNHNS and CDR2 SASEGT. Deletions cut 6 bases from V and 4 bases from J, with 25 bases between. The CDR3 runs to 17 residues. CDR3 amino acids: CASRLRGVTPYSYEQYF. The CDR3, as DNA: TGTGCCAGCAGGCTGAGAGGGGTGACGCCCTACTCATACGAGCAGTACTTC.

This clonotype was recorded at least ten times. The CDR3 DNA is TGCGCCAGCAGCGTGGGACAGACTAGCACAGATACGCAGTATTTT. Translating gives CASSVGQTSTDTQYF. The chain uses TRBV5-1 and TRBJ2-3; 7 bases agree with TRBD1. With V trimmed by 4 bases and J by 0 bases, 5 bases remained unmatched. This CDR3 has 15 amino acids. Per the germline V gene, CDR1 is SGHRS and CDR2 is YFSETQ. The whole variable domain, filled in from reference TRBV5-1 and TRBJ2-3, reads KAGVTQTPRYLIKTRGQQVTLSCSPISGHRSVSWYQQTPGQGLQFLFEYFSETQRNKGNFPGRFSGRQFSNSRSEMNVSTLELGDSALYLCASSVGQTSTDTQYFGPGTRLTVL.

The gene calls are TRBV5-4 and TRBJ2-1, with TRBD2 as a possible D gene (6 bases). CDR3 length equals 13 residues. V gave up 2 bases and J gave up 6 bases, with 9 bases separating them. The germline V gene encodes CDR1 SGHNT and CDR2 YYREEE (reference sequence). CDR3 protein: CASSFLSGNEQFF. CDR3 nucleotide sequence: TGTGCCAGCAGCTTCCTTAGCGGCAATGAGCAGTTCTTC.

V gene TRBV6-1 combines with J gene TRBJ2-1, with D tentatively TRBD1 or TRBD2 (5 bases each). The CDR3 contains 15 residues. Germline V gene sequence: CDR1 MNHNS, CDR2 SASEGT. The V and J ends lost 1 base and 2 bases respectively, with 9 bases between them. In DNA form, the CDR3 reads TGTGCCAGCAGTGAAGGAACGGGACCCTACAATGAGCAGTTCTTC. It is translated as CASSEGTGPYNEQFF.

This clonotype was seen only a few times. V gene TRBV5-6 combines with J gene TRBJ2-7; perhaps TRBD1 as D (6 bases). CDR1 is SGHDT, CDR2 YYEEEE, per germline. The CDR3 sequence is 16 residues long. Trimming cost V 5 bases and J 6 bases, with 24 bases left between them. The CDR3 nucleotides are TGTGCCAGCAGTCCTTGGGGGCGAGTCCCAGGGGTCGAGCAGTACTTC. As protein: CASSPWGRVPGVEQYF.

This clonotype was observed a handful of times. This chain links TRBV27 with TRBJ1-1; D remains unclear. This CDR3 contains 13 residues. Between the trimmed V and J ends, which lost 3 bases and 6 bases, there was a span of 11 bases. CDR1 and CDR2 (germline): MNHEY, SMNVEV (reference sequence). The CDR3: CASSFDRGAEAFF. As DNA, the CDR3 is TGTGCCAGCAGTTTTGACCGCGGAGCTGAAGCTTTCTTT.

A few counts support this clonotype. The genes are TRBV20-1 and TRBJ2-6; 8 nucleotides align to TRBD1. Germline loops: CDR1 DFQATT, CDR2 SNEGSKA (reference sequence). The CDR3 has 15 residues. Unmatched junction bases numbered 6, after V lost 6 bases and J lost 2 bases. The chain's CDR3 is CSAPRQGTGANVLTF. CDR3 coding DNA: TGCAGTGCGCCCCGACAGGGGACTGGGGCCAACGTCCTGACTTTC.

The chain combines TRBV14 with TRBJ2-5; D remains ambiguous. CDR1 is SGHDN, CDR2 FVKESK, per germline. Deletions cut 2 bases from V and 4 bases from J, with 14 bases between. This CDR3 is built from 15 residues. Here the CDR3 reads CASSQNMFFGETQYF. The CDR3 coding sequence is TGTGCCAGCAGCCAAAATATGTTCTTCGGAGAGACCCAGTACTTC.

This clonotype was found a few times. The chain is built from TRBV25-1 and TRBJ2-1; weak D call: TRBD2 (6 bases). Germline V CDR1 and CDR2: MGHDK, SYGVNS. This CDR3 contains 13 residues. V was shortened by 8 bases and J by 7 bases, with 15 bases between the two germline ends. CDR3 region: CASSREIGNEQFF. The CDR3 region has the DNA TGTGCCAGCTCTCGGGAGATTGGTAATGAGCAGTTCTTC.

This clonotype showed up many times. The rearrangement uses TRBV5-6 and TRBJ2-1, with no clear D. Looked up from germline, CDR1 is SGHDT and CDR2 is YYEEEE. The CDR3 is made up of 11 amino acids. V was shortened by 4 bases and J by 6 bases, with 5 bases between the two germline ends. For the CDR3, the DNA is TGTGCCAGCAGCCAGTCCAATGAGCAGTTCTTC. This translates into CASSQSNEQFF. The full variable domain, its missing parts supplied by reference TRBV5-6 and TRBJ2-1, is DAGVTQSPTHLIKTRGQQVTLRCSPKSGHDTVSWYQQALGQGPQFIFQYYEEEERQRGNFPDRFSGHQFPNYSSELNVNALLLGDSALYLCASSQSNEQFFGPGTRLTVL.

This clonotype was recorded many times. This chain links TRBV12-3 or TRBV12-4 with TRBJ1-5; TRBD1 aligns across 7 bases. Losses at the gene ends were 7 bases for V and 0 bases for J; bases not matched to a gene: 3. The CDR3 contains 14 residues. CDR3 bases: TGTGCCAGCACCCGGGACAGTAGCAATCAGCCCCAGCATTTT. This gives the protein CASTRDSSNQPQHF.

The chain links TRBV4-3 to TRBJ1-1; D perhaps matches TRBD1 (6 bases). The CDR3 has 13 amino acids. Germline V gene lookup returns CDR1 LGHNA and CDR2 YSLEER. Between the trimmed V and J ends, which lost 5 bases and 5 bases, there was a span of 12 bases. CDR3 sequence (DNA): TGCGCCAGCAGCGGATCCAGGGGTACTGAAGCTTTCTTT. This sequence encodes CASSGSRGTEAFF.

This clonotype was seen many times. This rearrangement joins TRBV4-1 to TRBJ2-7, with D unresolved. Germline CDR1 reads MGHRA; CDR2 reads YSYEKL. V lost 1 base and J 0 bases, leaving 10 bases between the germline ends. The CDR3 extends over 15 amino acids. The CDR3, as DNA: TGCGCCAGCAGCCAAGTGGCTGGGGACTCCTACGAGCAGTACTTC. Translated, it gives CASSQVAGDSYEQYF.

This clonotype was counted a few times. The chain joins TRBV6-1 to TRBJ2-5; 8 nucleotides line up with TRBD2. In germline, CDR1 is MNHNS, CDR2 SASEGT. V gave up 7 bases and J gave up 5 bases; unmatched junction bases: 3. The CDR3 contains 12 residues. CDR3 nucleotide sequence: TGTGCCAGCACAGCGGGAGTGGAGACCCAGTACTTC. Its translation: CASTAGVETQYF.

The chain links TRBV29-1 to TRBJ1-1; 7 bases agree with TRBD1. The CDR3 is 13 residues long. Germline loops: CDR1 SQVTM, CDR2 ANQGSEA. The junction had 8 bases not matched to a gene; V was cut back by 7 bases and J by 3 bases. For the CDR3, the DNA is TGCAGCGCCTCTAGACAGGGATACACTGAAGCTTTCTTT. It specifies CSASRQGYTEAFF.

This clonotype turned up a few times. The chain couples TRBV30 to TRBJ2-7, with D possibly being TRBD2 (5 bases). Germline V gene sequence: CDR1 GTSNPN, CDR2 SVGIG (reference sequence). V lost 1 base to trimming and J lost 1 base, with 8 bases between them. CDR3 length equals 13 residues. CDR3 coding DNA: TGTGCCTGGAGTGGCGGGTTTTCCTACGAGCAGTACTTC. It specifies CAWSGGFSYEQYF. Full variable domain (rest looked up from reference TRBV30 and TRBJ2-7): SQTIHQWPATLVQPVGSPLSLECTVEGTSNPNLYWYRQAAGRGLQLLFYSVGIGQISSEVPQNLSASRPQDRQFILSSKKLLLSDSGFYLCAWSGGFSYEQYFGPGTRLTVT.

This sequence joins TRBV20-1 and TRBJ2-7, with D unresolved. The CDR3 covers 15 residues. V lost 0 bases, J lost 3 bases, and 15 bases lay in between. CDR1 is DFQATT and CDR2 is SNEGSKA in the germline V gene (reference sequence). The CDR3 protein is CSARDMTLPNYEQYF. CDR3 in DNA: TGCAGTGCTAGAGATATGACTCTACCCAACTACGAGCAGTACTTC.

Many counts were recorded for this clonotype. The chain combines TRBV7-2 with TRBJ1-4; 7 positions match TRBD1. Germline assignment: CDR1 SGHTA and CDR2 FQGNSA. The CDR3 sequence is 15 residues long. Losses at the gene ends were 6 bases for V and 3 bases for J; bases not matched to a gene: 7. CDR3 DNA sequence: TGTGCCAGCAGGGATAACAGGGGTCCTAATGAAAAACTGTTTTTT. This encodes CASRDNRGPNEKLFF.

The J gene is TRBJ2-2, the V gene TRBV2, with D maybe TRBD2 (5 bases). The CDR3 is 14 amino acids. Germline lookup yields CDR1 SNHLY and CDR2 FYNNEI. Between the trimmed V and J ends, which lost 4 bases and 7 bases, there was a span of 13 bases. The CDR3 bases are TGTGCCAGCAGTGGATTACTAGTTGACGGGGAGCTGTTTTTT. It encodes CASSGLLVDGELFF.

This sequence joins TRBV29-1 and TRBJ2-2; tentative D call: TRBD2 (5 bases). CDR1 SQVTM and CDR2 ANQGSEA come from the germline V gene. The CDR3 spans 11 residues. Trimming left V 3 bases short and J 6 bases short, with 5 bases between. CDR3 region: CSVERAGELFF. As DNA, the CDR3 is TGCAGCGTTGAGAGGGCCGGGGAGCTGTTTTTT.